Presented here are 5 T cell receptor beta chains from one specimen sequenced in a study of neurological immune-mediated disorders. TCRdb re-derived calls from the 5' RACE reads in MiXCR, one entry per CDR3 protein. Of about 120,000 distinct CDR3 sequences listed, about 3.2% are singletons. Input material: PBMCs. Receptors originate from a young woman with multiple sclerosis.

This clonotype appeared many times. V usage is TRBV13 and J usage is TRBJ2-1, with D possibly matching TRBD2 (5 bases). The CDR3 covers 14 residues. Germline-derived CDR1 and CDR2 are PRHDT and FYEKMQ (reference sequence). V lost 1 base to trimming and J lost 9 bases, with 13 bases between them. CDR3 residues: CASSLEIEGVEQFF. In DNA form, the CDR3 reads TGTGCCAGCAGCTTAGAGATCGAGGGTGTTGAGCAGTTCTTC.

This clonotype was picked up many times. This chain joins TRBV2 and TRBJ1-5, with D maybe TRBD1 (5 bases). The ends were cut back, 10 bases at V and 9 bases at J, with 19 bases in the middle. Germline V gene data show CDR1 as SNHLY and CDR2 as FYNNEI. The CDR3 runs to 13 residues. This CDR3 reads CANSRGRQTPQHF. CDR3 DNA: TGTGCCAACAGCCGGGGACGCCAGACGCCCCAGCATTTT.

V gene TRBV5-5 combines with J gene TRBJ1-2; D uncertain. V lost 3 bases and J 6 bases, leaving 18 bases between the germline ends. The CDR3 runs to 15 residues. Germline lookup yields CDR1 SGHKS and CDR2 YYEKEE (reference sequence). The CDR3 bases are TGTGCCAGCAGCTCCCCTCCTGTGGGAGCCCATGGCTACACCTTC. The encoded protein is CASSSPPVGAHGYTF.

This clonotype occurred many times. CDR3 bases: TGTGCCATCAGCCAGGAATATTCAACCGGTGAAGCTTTCTTT. This codes for CAISQEYSTGEAFF. The chain has TRBV10-3 and TRBJ1-1; D remains unclear. The CDR3 loop spans 14 amino acids. Germline V CDR1 and CDR2: ENHRY, SYGVKD. V lost 6 bases to trimming and J lost 7 bases, with 18 bases between them.

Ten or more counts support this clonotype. CDR3 sequence (DNA): TGCAGCGTGATACTAATAGCGGGGTTATTTGGCGAGACCCAGTACTTC. Encoded protein: CSVILIAGLFGETQYF. V and J are TRBV29-1 and TRBJ2-5, with 8 bases fitting TRBD2. V was pared by 6 bases and J by 5 bases, with 17 bases of the junction left unmatched. Germline CDR1 and CDR2: SQVTM and ANQGSEA. This CDR3 region has 16 residues.